This T cell receptor (beta chain) was profiled in a study of blood T cell repertoires in COVID-19. Study in general: Researchers got acute and convalescent COVID-19 samples from the United States, Italy and Spain. PBMCs, B-cell-depleted T cells, or T cells provided the cDNA or gDNA that made up the material.

Original analysis: The authors estimated nucleated cell counts from reference gene primer amplification. The protocol was immunoSEQ multiplex PCR, while the TCRdb copy is restricted to in-frame clones and leaves out a portion. V, J and clone size were drawn from that table, and D and trimming were deduced from the DNA. Here the sample spans 150,000 to 200,000 clones, about 87% being singletons. This CDR3 is built from 14 residues. V lost 2 bases to trimming and J lost 3 bases, with 10 bases between them. Germline CDR1 is SGHAT and CDR2 is FQNNGV. The receptor comes from a woman aged 80 or older with COVID-19, enrolled during active disease. The chain employs TRBV11-2 and TRBJ1-2; D remains unclear. Sequenced sample: peripheral blood. In DNA, the CDR3 is TGTGCCAGCAGCTTATCAGCGGTAGACTATGGCTACACCTTC. It is translated as CASSLSAVDYGYTF. The full variable domain, completed using reference TRBV11-2 and TRBJ1-2, is EAGVAQSPRYKIIEKRQSVAFWCNPISGHATLYWYQQILGQGPKLLIQFQNNGVVDDSQLPKDRFSAERLKGVDSTLKIQPAKLEDSAVYLCASSLSAVDYGYTFGSGTRLTVV.